This paragraph reports one T cell receptor beta chain. Looked up from germline, CDR1 is MGHRA and CDR2 is YSYEKL. The CDR3 is 22 residues long. TCRdb re-called the 10x single-cell sequencing reads and catalogs CDR3 proteins one per entry, DNA excluded. The specimen's table records about 1,000 distinct CDR3 sequences. These data belong to a study of CD8 T cells in cerebrospinal fluid in Alzheimer's disease. Sequencing was performed on cerebrospinal fluid. The chain joins TRBV4-1 to TRBJ2-6; TCRdb reports TRBD1, a call that lacks DNA to check it against. The TCR was taken from a human donor in good health. CDR3: CASSQDLIIGRGMVPGANVLTF.